The sample holds a few counts of the clone carrying this T cell receptor (beta chain). Its antigen is unidentified. The CDR3 consists of 13 residues. Germline V lookup: CDR1 SGHDN, CDR2 FVKESK. Trimming removed 6 bases at V and 8 bases at J, with 11 bases between. This entry belongs to a study of a mutant IDH1 vaccine in newly diagnosed glioma. Study context: Vaccination was launched 4-6 weeks after radiotherapy alone, or with temozolomide cycles. It was radiotherapy, temozolomide, or both that patients received previously, with most receiving both.

Measured with immunoSEQ multiplex PCR; TCRdb has only the in-frame clones, and not every one. The table has over 45,000 clones, 76% seen once. The sample's time point: week 35, safety follow-up. Vaccine doses each comprised 300 ug of mutant IDH1 20-mer peptide, with topical imiquimod. The input for sequencing was PBMCs, taken from a glioma patient whose treatment included an IDH1 peptide vaccine. The chain recombines TRBV14 with TRBJ1-6; D might be TRBD1 (5 bases). The receptor comes from a man aged 35 to 55 with glioma. The CDR3 is CASSRQTYSPLHF. The CDR3, as DNA: TGTGCCAGCAGTCGACAGACTTATTCACCCCTCCACTTT.